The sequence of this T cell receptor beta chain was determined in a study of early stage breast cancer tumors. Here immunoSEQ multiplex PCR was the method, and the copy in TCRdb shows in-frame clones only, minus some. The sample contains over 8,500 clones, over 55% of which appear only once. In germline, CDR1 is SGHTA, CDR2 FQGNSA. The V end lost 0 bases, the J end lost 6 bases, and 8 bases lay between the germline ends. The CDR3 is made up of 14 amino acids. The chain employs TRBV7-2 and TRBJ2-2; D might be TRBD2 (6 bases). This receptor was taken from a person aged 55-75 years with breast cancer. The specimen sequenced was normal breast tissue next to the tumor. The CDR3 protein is CASSLALAPGELFF. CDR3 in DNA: TGTGCCAGCAGCTTAGCACTAGCACCCGGGGAGCTGTTTTTT.